Presented here are 5 T cell receptor beta chains from one specimen sequenced in a study of Graves' ophthalmopathy and Graves' hyperthyroidism. Amplified material comprised TCR beta CDR3 regions derived from RNA transcripts. RT-PCR with HTBI primers came first, then second-round multiplex PCR. MiXCR, run by TCRdb on the multiplex PCR reads, gives a single entry per CDR3 protein. This table has more than 300,000 distinct CDR3 sequences, approximately 15% appearing once. Sequencing was done on a sample of peripheral blood. The origin of the receptors is a woman between 18 and 30 years old with stable Graves' hyperthyroidism.

In its sample, this clonotype was seen many times. The chain has TRBV7-8 and TRBJ2-5; 11 bases line up with TRBD2. The V segment lost 7 bases and the J segment 1 base; nucleotides outside the gene matches: 8. This CDR3 has 16 residues. CDR1 SGHVS and CDR2 FQNEAQ come from the germline V gene. This CDR3 reads CASTAPGLAVQETQYF. In DNA form, the CDR3 reads TGTGCCAGCACCGCCCCGGGACTAGCGGTCCAAGAGACCCAGTACTTC.

Only a few counts were recorded for this clonotype. This chain uses TRBV19 with TRBJ1-6; no reliable D call. Trimming shortened V by 4 bases and J by 5 bases, and 15 bases separated the two germline ends. The CDR3 sequence is 16 residues long. Germline assignment: CDR1 LNHDA and CDR2 SQIVND (reference sequence). The CDR3 coding sequence is TGTGCCAGTAGTAGAGGTGGAGTAAAGGATAATTCACCCCTCCACTTT. Translation: CASSRGGVKDNSPLHF.

This clonotype was detected ten times or more. The chain links TRBV10-3 to TRBJ2-7, with D perhaps TRBD1 or TRBD2 (6 bases each). V was clipped by 10 bases and J by 3 bases, with 19 bases between them. CDR3 length: 14 residues. CDR1 and CDR2 (germline): ENHRY, SYGVKD. The CDR3 sequence is CATRGGEEGYEQYF. The CDR3 DNA follows: TGTGCCACCAGGGGTGGGGAGGAGGGCTACGAGCAGTACTTC.

This clonotype was seen repeatedly, ten times or more. This chain uses TRBV11-3 with TRBJ2-5, with a tentative D call TRBD2 (6 bases). V shed 2 bases and J shed 5 bases, with 15 bases lying between them. This CDR3 is 15 amino acids long. Germline V gives CDR1 SGHNT, CDR2 YENEEA. The CDR3 here is CASSLTRGSSETQYF. CDR3 DNA: TGTGCCAGCAGCTTAACCCGGGGGAGTAGCGAGACCCAGTACTTC.

This clonotype was seen at least ten times. The final CDR3 position lacks the conserved phenylalanine or tryptophan, pointing to a likely read error. The rearrangement links TRBV5-1 to TRBJ1-2; no firm D call. Germline loops: CDR1 SGHRS, CDR2 YFSETQ. The CDR3 sequence is 14 residues long. V lost 0 bases to trimming and J lost 4 bases, with 10 bases between them. CDR3 sequence (DNA): TGCGCCAGCAGCTTGGGACGCGACCCCTATGGCTACACCCTC. Translating it yields CASSLGRDPYGYTL.